The clone carrying this TCR beta chain was observed at least ten times. Antigen: not known. This record comes from a study of neurological immune-mediated disorders. Study conclusions and caveats: Private repertoires in all groups were suggested by the absence of shared CDR3 amino acid sequences among expanded clones across subjects.

The germline gives CDR1 DFQATT, CDR2 SNEGSKA (reference sequence). The V and J ends lost 6 bases and 4 bases respectively, with 18 bases between them. There are 14 residues in the CDR3. With 10-nucleotide random UMIs included, cDNA was synthesized by 5'RACE. TCRdb independently ran MiXCR on the 5' RACE reads; one entry per CDR3 protein. The repertoire holds about 49,000 distinct CDR3 sequences, over 8% seen once, with under 2% in the top ten. The time point is: longitudinal time-point 1 (baseline). The study drew its healthy controls from blood bank volunteers in Maryland, USA. The clonotype comes from a middle-aged woman in good health. The chain has TRBV20-1 and TRBJ1-1; a possible D gene is TRBD1 (6 bases). The sequenced sample was PBMCs. The CDR3 here is CSAPPAGAGTEAFF. As DNA, the CDR3 is TGCAGTGCCCCCCCGGCGGGGGCCGGCACTGAAGCTTTCTTT.